This T cell receptor (beta chain) appears in the sequencing data of a study of PD-1 blockade in classical Hodgkin lymphoma. The data were produced by immunoSEQ multiplex PCR, yet TCRdb's version contains in-frame clones alone and is incomplete. The table lists about 21,000 clones, about two thirds of them singletons. V shed 3 bases and J 1 base; nucleotides not matched to a gene: 4. CDR1 is ENHRY, CDR2 SYGVKD, per germline. The CDR3 runs 15 residues. Exposure to brentuximab vedotin varied, and each patient had relapsed following autologous stem cell transplantation. Sequences were derived from peripheral blood mononuclear cells (PBMCs), sampled at baseline. The receptor was derived from a human donor with classical Hodgkin lymphoma. V is TRBV10-3 and J is TRBJ2-7; 9 positions match TRBD2. The CDR3 reads CAISDTSGLSYEQYF. Written as DNA, the CDR3 is TGTGCCATCAGTGATACTAGCGGGCTGTCCTACGAGCAGTACTTC.